Each of the 13 T cell receptor beta chains below was sequenced from the same sample in a study of cytomegalovirus exposure and HLA in healthy donors. The table came from immunoSEQ multiplex PCR; TCRdb's copy has only in-frame clones and leaves some out. Of 250,000 to 350,000 clones listed, around 90% were seen once; the top ten hold over 1%. The sample taken for sequencing was PBMCs. The receptor set was obtained from a woman aged 25 to 39 in good health and CMV-seropositive.

V and J are TRBV15 and TRBJ2-7; 9 nucleotides align to TRBD1. Germline loops: CDR1 LNHNV, CDR2 YYDKDF (reference sequence). The CDR3 sequence is 19 residues long. V shed 0 bases, J shed 2 bases, and the junction held 14 bases outside the gene matches. Here the CDR3 DNA reads TGTGCCACCAGCAGAGAGGGGTATTATGGGGACAGGGAGACCTACGAGCAGTACTTC. This sequence encodes CATSREGYYGDRETYEQYF. Full variable domain (missing parts from reference TRBV15 and TRBJ2-7): DAMVIQNPRYQVTQFGKPVTLSCSQTLNHNVMYWYQQKSSQAPKLLFHYYDKDFNNEADTPDNFQSRRPNTSFCFLDIRSPGLGDTAMYLCATSREGYYGDRETYEQYFGPGTRLTVT.

V usage is TRBV5-6 and J usage is TRBJ2-1; 9 nucleotides match TRBD2. With V trimmed by 6 bases and J by 4 bases, 8 bases remained unmatched. The CDR3 is 15 amino acids. Germline values: CDR1 SGHDT, CDR2 YYEEEE. The CDR3 sequence is CASTTGLANYNEQFF. The CDR3 DNA reads TGTGCCAGCACCACGGGACTAGCAAATTACAATGAGCAGTTCTTC.

The V and J genes are TRBV7-9 and TRBJ1-2; a weak D match, TRBD1 (5 bases). The CDR3 extends over 13 amino acids. The germline V and J ends were trimmed by 3 bases and 2 bases, with 7 bases remaining between them. Germline CDR1 SEHNR, CDR2 FQNEAQ (reference sequence). CDR3 sequence: CASSLGTNYGYTF. DNA for the CDR3: TGTGCCAGCAGCTTGGGGACGAACTATGGCTACACCTTC.

This clone has just one count. The rearrangement links TRBV7-2 to TRBJ2-7; D is unclear. V shed 7 bases and J shed 3 bases, with 10 bases lying between them. CDR3 length: 12 amino acids. CDR1 is SGHTA, CDR2 FQGNSA, per germline. The CDR3 is CASTNRVYEQYF. The CDR3 DNA reads TGTGCCAGCACCAATAGGGTCTACGAGCAGTACTTC.

This sequence joins TRBV27 and TRBJ2-1; D tentatively reads TRBD1 or TRBD2 (5 bases each). Germline CDR1 is MNHEY and CDR2 is SMNVEV (reference sequence). The CDR3 contains 16 residues. V lost 0 bases and J lost 4, with 13 bases in between. The CDR3 nucleotides are TGTGCCAGCAGTTTATCGCTGGGGACGGTGTACAATGAGCAGTTCTTC. It codes for CASSLSLGTVYNEQFF.

The chain has TRBV4-3 and TRBJ1-3; the match to TRBD1 covers 8 bases. Germline values: CDR1 LGHNA, CDR2 YSLEER. V shed 1 base and J 3 bases; nucleotides not matched to a gene: 5. The CDR3 spans 16 residues. In DNA form, the CDR3 reads TGCGCCAGCAGCCAAGGACAGGGGAGTATTGGAAACACCATATATTTT. It encodes CASSQGQGSIGNTIYF.

This clone was observed a handful of times. The genes are TRBV27 and TRBJ2-5; D might be TRBD1 or TRBD2, each matching 6 bases. CDR3 length equals 14 residues. Germline V lookup: CDR1 MNHEY, CDR2 SMNVEV (reference sequence). Trimming removed 0 bases at V and 7 bases at J, with 12 bases between. DNA for the CDR3: TGTGCCAGCAGTTTATCGGGGGGCAGGGGGACCCAGTACTTC. Its protein is CASSLSGGRGTQYF.

This sequence joins TRBV6-5 and TRBJ1-5; D gene uncertain. This CDR3 comprises 15 residues. Germline CDR1 reads MNHEY; CDR2 reads SVGAGI. V shed 7 bases and J shed 0 bases, with 13 bases lying between them. Written as DNA, the CDR3 is TGTGCCAGCACAAGGACCGCAAATAGCAATCAGCCCCAGCATTTT. This sequence encodes CASTRTANSNQPQHF.

This rearrangement joins TRBV27 to TRBJ2-2; 7 positions match TRBD2. CDR3 length: 15 amino acids. Germline V gene sequence: CDR1 MNHEY, CDR2 SMNVEV (reference sequence). V lost 4 bases to trimming and J lost 6 bases; unmatched junction nucleotides: 8. The DNA of the CDR3 is TGTGCCAGCAGTTCGGTAGCGGGTGTGGCCGGGGAGCTGTTTTTT. Amino acid sequence: CASSSVAGVAGELFF.

J is TRBJ1-4 and V is TRBV6-5; 8 bases fit TRBD1. This CDR3 contains 15 residues. V lost 6 bases to trimming and J lost 7 bases; unmatched junction nucleotides: 10. Germline assignment: CDR1 MNHEY and CDR2 SVGAGI. The CDR3 protein is CASSPPRGRGEKLFF. As DNA, the CDR3 is TGTGCCAGCAGCCCCCCCAGGGGGCGCGGTGAAAAACTGTTTTTT.

The rearrangement uses TRBV13 and TRBJ2-7; D unclear. Germline V gene lookup returns CDR1 PRHDT and CDR2 FYEKMQ (reference sequence). The CDR3 is made up of 12 amino acids. Trimming removed 1 base from V and 4 bases from J, with 5 bases in between. CDR3 amino acids: CASSLDPYEQYF. In DNA form, the CDR3 reads TGTGCCAGCAGCTTAGACCCTTACGAGCAGTACTTC. Complete variable domain (other parts from reference TRBV13 and TRBJ2-7): AAGVIQSPRHLIKEKRETATLKCYPIPRHDTVYWYQQGPGQDPQFLISFYEKMQSDKGSIPDRFSAQQFSDYHSELNMSSLELGDSALYFCASSLDPYEQYFGPGTRLTVT.

This sequence joins TRBV5-4 and TRBJ2-2; TRBD2 agrees at 7 bases. Germline V gene lookup returns CDR1 SGHNT and CDR2 YYREEE (reference sequence). The V and J ends lost 4 bases and 1 base, in that order; junction bases with no gene match: 4. The CDR3 is 15 amino acids. CDR3 loop: CASSSRGVNTGELFF. CDR3 nucleotides: TGTGCCAGCAGCAGCCGGGGGGTGAACACCGGGGAGCTGTTTTTT.

This chain joins TRBV7-8 and TRBJ2-7; maybe TRBD2 (6 bases). Trimming pared 7 bases from V and 1 base from J, leaving 11 bases between. Germline values: CDR1 SGHVS, CDR2 FQNEAQ. The CDR3 consists of 13 residues. The CDR3 DNA reads as TGTGCCAGCACCCCCCGGGGGTCCTACGAGCAGTACTTC. Its translation: CASTPRGSYEQYF.